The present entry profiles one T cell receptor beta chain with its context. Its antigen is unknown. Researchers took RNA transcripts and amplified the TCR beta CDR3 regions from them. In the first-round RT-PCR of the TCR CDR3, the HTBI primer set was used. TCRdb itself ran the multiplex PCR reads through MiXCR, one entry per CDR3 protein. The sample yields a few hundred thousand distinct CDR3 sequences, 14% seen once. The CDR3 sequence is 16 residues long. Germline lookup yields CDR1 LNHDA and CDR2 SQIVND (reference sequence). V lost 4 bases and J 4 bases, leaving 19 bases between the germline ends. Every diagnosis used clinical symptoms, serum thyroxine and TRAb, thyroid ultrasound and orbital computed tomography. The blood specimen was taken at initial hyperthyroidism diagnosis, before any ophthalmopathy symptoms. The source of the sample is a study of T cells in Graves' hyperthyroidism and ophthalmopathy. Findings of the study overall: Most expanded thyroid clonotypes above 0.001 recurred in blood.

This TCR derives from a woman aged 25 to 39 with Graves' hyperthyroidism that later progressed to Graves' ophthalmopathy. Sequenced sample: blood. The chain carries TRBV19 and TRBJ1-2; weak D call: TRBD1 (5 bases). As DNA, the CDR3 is TGTGCCAGTAGTACCTTCCCGGGACCGAGTTCCTATGGCTACACCTTC. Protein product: CASSTFPGPSSYGYTF.